The next 9 T cell receptor beta chains were all read from a single sample in a study of tumor-infiltrating lymphocytes in primary liver carcinoma. Joint extraction of RNA and DNA used roughly 17-32 mg of bulk tissue that was unsorted. The researchers produced TCR beta cDNA from around 500 ng total RNA with a constant-region primer. Three nested multiplex PCR rounds of slightly modified ARM-PCR generated TCR beta libraries. Forward primers for TRBV1-TRBV30 and a C-beta reverse primer served the first two PCR rounds, at about 10 cycles each. TCRdb re-called the multiplex PCR reads through MiXCR, storing one row per CDR3 protein. This sample has roughly 120,000 distinct CDR3 sequences, with around two thirds found just once. The sequencing sample was made of liver tumor tissue from sampling region 1. Subset specified: tumor region T1, superior pole. These receptors all stem from a woman aged 55-69 years with primary liver carcinoma and hepatitis B virus infection.

The genes are TRBV7-3 and TRBJ1-2; a possible D gene is TRBD1 (5 bases). CDR3 length: 15 amino acids. The germline V gene encodes CDR1 SGHTA and CDR2 FQGTGA. Trimming left V 1 base short and J 8 bases short, with 17 bases between. The chain's CDR3 is CASSLKGGAGGGYTF. CDR3 sequence (DNA): TGTGCCAGCAGCTTAAAGGGCGGGGCTGGAGGGGGCTACACCTTC.

As for this clonotype: Relative to the germline gene, one junction end is altered; a read error may explain this. The chain uses TRBV14 and TRBJ1-4; maybe TRBD1 (6 bases). Germline assignment: CDR1 SGHDN and CDR2 FVKESK. The CDR3 contains 15 residues. The CDR3 spells CASSRPVGALEKLFF. As DNA, the CDR3 is TGTGCCAGCAGCCGGCCGGTGGGGGCATTGGAAAAACTGTTCTTT.

This clonotype came up many times. The V gene is TRBV7-8, the J gene TRBJ1-2; D not resolved. The V gene lost 3 bases and the J gene lost 4 bases, with 9 bases spanning the gap. The CDR3 extends over 13 amino acids. Germline V lookup: CDR1 SGHVS, CDR2 FQNEAQ. CDR3 DNA: TGTGCCAGCAGCTTTGACTCCATCTATGGCTACACCTTC. As protein: CASSFDSIYGYTF.

The CDR3 DNA follows: TGTGCCAGTAGTATAAGTAGCGCCGGGGAGCTGTTTTTT. Its translation: CASSISSAGELFF. The chain has TRBV19 and TRBJ2-2; perhaps TRBD2 as D (5 bases). CDR1 is LNHDA and CDR2 is SQIVND in the germline V gene (reference sequence). Trimming took off 2 bases at V and 6 bases at J, with 7 bases between the two ends. This CDR3 is built from 13 residues.

As concerns this clonotype: The junction differs from germline at one of its ends, possibly a read error. The rearrangement links TRBV28 to TRBJ1-2; D not resolved. This CDR3 spans 14 amino acids. Germline V gene data show CDR1 as MDHEN and CDR2 as SYDVKM. CDR3 residues: CAGSLDIANSGYTF. The CDR3, as DNA: TGTGCCGGCAGTCTCGACATAGCTAACTCTGGCTACACCTTC.

This clonotype has more than one count but fewer than ten. The conserved closing phenylalanine or tryptophan is absent in this CDR3, likely reflecting a read error. It is unclear where the CDR3 begins or ends on the DNA, so no DNA is shown, and the CDR3 is as TCRdb lists it. The chain recombines TRBV28 with TRBJ2-7; the table gives TRBD1 as D, unverified against the DNA. The CDR3 totals 14 residues, both ends included. Germline assignment: CDR1 MDHEN and CDR2 SYDVKM. The CDR3 reads CASSFHSDRALGYL.

As regards this clonotype: With a much larger clone just one base away, this may be a read error. J is TRBJ2-1 and V is TRBV5-4; D is possibly TRBD2 (5 bases). The CDR3 contains 14 residues. Trimming cost V 3 bases and J 8 bases, with 15 bases left between them. Germline V gene data show CDR1 as SGHNT and CDR2 as YYREEE (reference sequence). The CDR3 bases are TGTGCCAGCAGCTCCTATGAAGGGCGGGATGAGCAGTTCTTC. This gives the protein CASSSYEGRDEQFF.

With respect to this clonotype: The junction differs from germline at one of its ends, possibly a read error. The chain links TRBV6-5 to TRBJ1-2; 9 bases line up with TRBD1. This CDR3 comprises 17 residues. Germline CDR1 and CDR2: MNHEY and SVGAGI. This chain's CDR3 is CVSSPYRTGESPNGHTF. The CDR3 DNA reads as TGTGTCAGCAGTCCCTATAGGACAGGGGAGAGTCCTAATGGCCACACCTTC.

Turning to this clonotype: Possible read error: a much larger clone is one base away. The chain carries TRBV12-3 or TRBV12-4 and TRBJ1-1; 10 bases map to TRBD1. The V and J ends lost 5 bases and 5 bases, in that order; junction bases with no gene match: 5. The CDR3 is made up of 14 amino acids. CDR3 in DNA: TGTGCCAGCAGTATAGTGGGACAGGGGACTGAAGCTTTCTTT. Translating it yields CASSIVGQGTEAFF.